This T cell receptor (beta chain) was sequenced during a study of cytomegalovirus exposure and HLA in healthy donors. PCR primers comprised 60 Vbeta and 13 Jbeta primers. This table comes from immunoSEQ multiplex PCR, and its TCRdb copy is limited to in-frame clones, with some not included. The repertoire has under 200,000 clones, about 12% of them found once; the top ten carry less than 8.5%. Study observations and caveats: A later examination showed that TCR association rates differed by HLA locus, with DRB1 most and HLA-C fewest. Presence/absence analyses supposed approximately even sequencing depth among donors. The study carried out a later analysis of TCR beta sequences. It associated 16,951 of them with specific HLA alleles at a false discovery rate of 0.05.

Regarding this clone: Its antigen remains unknown.

The CDR3 has 15 amino acids. The ends were cut back, 3 bases at V and 7 bases at J, with 21 bases in the middle. CDR1 GTSNPN and CDR2 SVGIG come from the germline V gene (reference sequence). The sequencing sample was made of PBMCs. The receptor comes from a man in his fifties in good health and CMV-seropositive. The chain employs TRBV30 and TRBJ1-2; D might be TRBD1 (6 bases). The CDR3 sequence is CAWSDPGGPQPGYTF. In DNA, the CDR3 is TGTGCCTGGAGCGACCCGGGGGGGCCCCAACCTGGCTACACCTTC.